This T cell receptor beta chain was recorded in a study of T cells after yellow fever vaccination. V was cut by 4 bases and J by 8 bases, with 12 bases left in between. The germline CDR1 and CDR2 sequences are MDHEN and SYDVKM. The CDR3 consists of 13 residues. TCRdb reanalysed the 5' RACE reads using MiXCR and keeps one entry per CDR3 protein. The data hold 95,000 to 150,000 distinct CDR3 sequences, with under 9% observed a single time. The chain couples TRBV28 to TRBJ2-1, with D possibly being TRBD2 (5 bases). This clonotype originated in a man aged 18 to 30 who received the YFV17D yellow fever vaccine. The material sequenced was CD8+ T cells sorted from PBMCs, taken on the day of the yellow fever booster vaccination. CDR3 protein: CASSSAAGDEQFF. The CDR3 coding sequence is TGTGCCAGCAGTTCAGCGGCGGGCGATGAGCAGTTCTTC.